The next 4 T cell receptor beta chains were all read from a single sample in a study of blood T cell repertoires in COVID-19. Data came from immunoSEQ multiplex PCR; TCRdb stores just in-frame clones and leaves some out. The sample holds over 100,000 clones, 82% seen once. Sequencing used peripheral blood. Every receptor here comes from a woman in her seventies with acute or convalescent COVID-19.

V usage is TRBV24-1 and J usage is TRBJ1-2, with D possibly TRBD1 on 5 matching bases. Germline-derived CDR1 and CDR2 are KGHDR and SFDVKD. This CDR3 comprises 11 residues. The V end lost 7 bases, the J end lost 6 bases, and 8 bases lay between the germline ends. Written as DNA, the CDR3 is TGTGCCACCAGCCCGGGGGATGGCTACACCTTC. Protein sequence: CATSPGDGYTF.

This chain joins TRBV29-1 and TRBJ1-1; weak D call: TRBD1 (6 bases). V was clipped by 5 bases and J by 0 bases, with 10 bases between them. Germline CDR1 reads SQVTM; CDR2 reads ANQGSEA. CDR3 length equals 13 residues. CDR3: CSVRTAMNTEAFF. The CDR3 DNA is TGCAGCGTTAGGACAGCCATGAACACTGAAGCTTTCTTT.

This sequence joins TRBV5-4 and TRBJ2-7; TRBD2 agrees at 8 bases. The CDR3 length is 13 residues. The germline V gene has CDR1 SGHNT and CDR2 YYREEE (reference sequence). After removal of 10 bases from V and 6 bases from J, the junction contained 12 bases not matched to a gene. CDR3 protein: CAGRRGGGGEQYF. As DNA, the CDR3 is TGTGCCGGCCGTCGGGGGGGAGGTGGCGAGCAGTACTTC.

CDR3 region: CASSQFEKLFF. CDR3 coding DNA: TGTGCCAGCAGTCAGTTTGAAAAACTGTTTTTT. The chain carries TRBV6-2 or TRBV6-3 and TRBJ1-4; D call uncertain. CDR1 MNHEY and CDR2 SVGEGT come from the germline V gene. The germline V and J ends were trimmed by 5 bases and 7 bases, with 5 bases remaining between them. The CDR3 extends over 11 amino acids.